The 30 T cell receptor beta chains reported below all come from one sample, sequenced in a study of T cells in Graves' hyperthyroidism and ophthalmopathy. Authors of the study amplified TCR beta CDR3 regions from RNA transcripts. TCR CDR3 underwent first-round RT-PCR with the HTBI primer set. TCRdb re-analysed the multiplex PCR reads in MiXCR, keeping a single row per CDR3 protein. Here the sample spans roughly 560,000 distinct CDR3 sequences, roughly 14% being singletons. Material: blood. All receptors derive from a woman between 40 and 55 years old with Graves' ophthalmopathy.

J is TRBJ2-7 and V is TRBV6-2 or TRBV6-3; D is unresolved. Germline V lookup: CDR1 MNHEY, CDR2 SVGEGT. V was trimmed by 5 bases and J by 7 bases, leaving 12 bases between them. The CDR3 has 12 residues. The CDR3 is CASSPDLLEQYF. The CDR3 nucleotides are TGTGCCAGCAGTCCTGACCTACTGGAGCAGTACTTC.

There are many counts of this clonotype. V and J are TRBV6-1 and TRBJ2-2; D is possibly TRBD1 (6 bases). The CDR3 runs 16 residues. Per germline, CDR1 MNHNS and CDR2 SASEGT. Trimming stripped 2 bases from V and 8 bases from J, with 18 bases between. The CDR3 loop is CASSERQGNGEGELFF. In DNA form, the CDR3 reads TGTGCCAGCAGTGAACGTCAGGGGAATGGGGAGGGGGAGCTGTTTTTT.

This clonotype was detected many times. The chain has TRBV10-3 and TRBJ2-1, with D perhaps TRBD2 (6 bases). Germline V gene data show CDR1 as ENHRY and CDR2 as SYGVKD. V was pared by 6 bases and J by 7 bases, with 7 bases between. The CDR3 length is 11 residues. In DNA form, the CDR3 reads TGTGCCATCAGGGGACTTAATGAGCAGTTCTTC. This encodes CAIRGLNEQFF.

The chain employs TRBV19 and TRBJ1-1; D might be TRBD1 (5 bases). This CDR3 is built from 13 residues. V lost 3 bases, J lost 5 bases, and 10 bases lay in between. Germline assignment: CDR1 LNHDA and CDR2 SQIVND (reference sequence). CDR3 sequence reads: CASSITRQTEAFF. In DNA form, the CDR3 reads TGTGCCAGTAGTATTACCCGACAGACTGAAGCTTTCTTT.

At least ten counts were recorded for this clonotype. The chain employs TRBV12-3 or TRBV12-4 and TRBJ1-2, with 7 bases lining up with TRBD1. V was clipped by 4 bases and J by 0 bases; unmatched bases: 8. The CDR3 runs 16 residues. The CDR3 DNA reads as TGTGCCAGCAGTTCCCCCCCAGGGGGGGCTAACTATGGCTACACCTTC. Translating it yields CASSSPPGGANYGYTF.

This chain uses TRBV7-2 with TRBJ2-7, with D possibly TRBD2 on 6 matching bases. Germline V gene data show CDR1 as SGHTA and CDR2 as FQGNSA. The CDR3 runs 15 residues. V was trimmed by 5 bases and J by 3 bases, leaving 17 bases between them. CDR3: CASSPQAREVYEQYF. The CDR3 DNA reads as TGTGCCAGCAGCCCCCAGGCCAGGGAGGTCTACGAGCAGTACTTC.

This clonotype was found many times. The rearrangement links TRBV28 to TRBJ1-2; 9 nucleotides match TRBD1. J was trimmed by 3 bases and V by 2 bases; bases with no gene match: 4. The CDR3 length is 15 residues. Germline V gives CDR1 MDHEN, CDR2 SYDVKM. The CDR3 here is CASSLMGTGHYGYTF. For the CDR3, the DNA is TGTGCCAGCAGTTTAATGGGGACAGGGCACTATGGCTACACCTTC.

This clonotype appeared many times. The rearrangement joins TRBV19 to TRBJ1-1, with D perhaps matching TRBD1 (5 bases). Germline assignment: CDR1 LNHDA and CDR2 SQIVND (reference sequence). The V and J ends lost 1 base and 0 bases respectively, with 9 bases between them. The CDR3 has 15 residues. CDR3 loop: CASSIGGRLNTEAFF. DNA of the CDR3: TGTGCCAGTAGTATAGGGGGCAGATTGAACACTGAAGCTTTCTTT.

This clonotype was counted many times. V usage is TRBV7-2 and J usage is TRBJ1-1, with 7 bases that match TRBD1. With 4 bases clipped from V and 2 bases from J, the junction kept 4 bases outside the gene matches. The CDR3 has 14 residues. CDR1 is SGHTA, CDR2 FQGNSA, per germline. CDR3 nucleotide sequence: TGTGCCAGCAGCTGGGGGACAGCCAACACTGAAGCTTTCTTT. Its translation is CASSWGTANTEAFF.

This clonotype was picked up a small number of times. V gene TRBV2 combines with J gene TRBJ2-7, with D perhaps given as TRBD1 or TRBD2 (5 bases each). V was trimmed by 2 bases and J by 5 bases, leaving 13 bases between them. The length of the CDR3 is 14 residues. From germline, CDR1 is SNHLY and CDR2 FYNNEI. The CDR3 loop reads CASSEQGPGDEQYF. The CDR3 DNA follows: TGTGCCAGCAGTGAACAGGGTCCCGGGGACGAGCAGTACTTC.

V usage is TRBV30 and J usage is TRBJ2-2; TRBD2 aligns across 11 bases. Per germline, CDR1 GTSNPN and CDR2 SVGIG (reference sequence). V trimming: 7 bases; J trimming: 6 bases; junction bases outside the gene matches: 7. This CDR3 has 14 amino acids. In DNA form, the CDR3 reads TGTGCCTCACTACTAGCGGGAGTGTCCGGGGAGCTGTTTTTT. This gives the protein CASLLAGVSGELFF.

The chain joins TRBV20-1 to TRBJ2-7; 7 nucleotides agree with TRBD1. With V trimmed by 7 bases and J by 9 bases, 21 bases remained unmatched. CDR1 is DFQATT and CDR2 is SNEGSKA in the germline V gene (reference sequence). CDR3 length equals 15 residues. CDR3 in amino acids: CSVPPASGQTLWQYF. The CDR3 DNA reads as TGCAGTGTCCCCCCCGCGTCGGGACAGACCCTATGGCAGTACTTC.

Concerning this clonotype: Compared with germline, one end of the junction differs, possibly owing to a read error. Here the CDR3 reads CASSPGGSGSREQYF. CDR3 nucleotide sequence: TGTGCCAGCAGCCCCGGGGGTAGCGGGAGTCGCGAGCAGTACTTC. The chain is built from TRBV4-1 and TRBJ2-7; 9 nucleotides line up with TRBD2. The germline CDR1 and CDR2 sequences are MGHRA and YSYEKL. This CDR3 is built from 15 residues.

This clonotype was found many times. One end of the junction varies from germline; a read error may be responsible. This chain links TRBV9 with TRBJ2-7; 8 bases fit TRBD1. The CDR3 runs to 14 residues. CDR1 is SGDLS, CDR2 YYNGEE, per germline. DNA for the CDR3: TGTGCCGGCAGCGCCGGGACAGGATCCTACGAGCAGTACTTC. Its translation is CAGSAGTGSYEQYF.

This clonotype has at least ten counts. V usage is TRBV5-6 and J usage is TRBJ2-4; the match to TRBD2 covers 7 bases. Germline V lookup: CDR1 SGHDT, CDR2 YYEEEE. The CDR3 runs 16 residues. J lost 3 bases, V lost 0 bases, and 6 bases had no gene match. For the CDR3, the DNA is TGTGCCAGCAGCTTGGGGGCGGGAGTGGTCAAAAACATTCAGTACTTC. Amino acid sequence: CASSLGAGVVKNIQYF.

The chain joins TRBV18 to TRBJ1-1; D uncertain. Germline V gene sequence: CDR1 KGHSH, CDR2 LQKENI. This CDR3 is built from 14 residues. Between the trimmed V and J ends, which lost 4 bases and 5 bases, there was a span of 14 bases. The CDR3 DNA reads as TGTGCCAGCTCACTTGGGAGAGTGAGGACTGAAGCTTTCTTT. Translated, it gives CASSLGRVRTEAFF.

This clonotype was counted only a few times. CDR3 protein: CASGLWNYGYTF. The CDR3 DNA sequence: TGTGCTAGTGGTTTGTGGAACTATGGCTACACCTTC. This chain uses TRBV12-5 with TRBJ1-2; D gene uncertain. The germline gives CDR1 LGHNT, CDR2 FRNRAP. The CDR3 loop spans 12 amino acids. Trimming stripped 2 bases from V and 2 bases from J, with 3 bases between.

Ten or more counts support this clonotype. The J gene is TRBJ2-7, the V gene TRBV9; D gene ambiguous. With 0 bases removed from V and 0 bases from J, the gap between germline ends came to 7 bases. Germline V gives CDR1 SGDLS, CDR2 YYNGEE. CDR3 length: 14 residues. CDR3 sequence: CASSVEGFSYEQYF. In DNA, the CDR3 is TGTGCCAGCAGCGTAGAAGGTTTCTCCTACGAGCAGTACTTC.

The V and J genes are TRBV7-2 and TRBJ1-2; D is uncertain. Trimming shortened V by 1 base and J by 4 bases, and 10 bases separated the two germline ends. CDR3 length: 14 amino acids. Germline V gene lookup returns CDR1 SGHTA and CDR2 FQGNSA. CDR3: CASSLDLGSYGYTF. CDR3 coding DNA: TGTGCCAGCAGCTTAGATTTGGGGAGCTATGGCTACACCTTC. The variable domain in full, completed from reference TRBV7-2 and TRBJ1-2, reads GAGVSQSPSNKVTEKGKDVELRCDPISGHTALYWYRQSLGQGLEFLIYFQGNSAPDKSGLPSDRFSAERTGGSVSTLTIQRTQQEDSAVYLCASSLDLGSYGYTFGSGTRLTVV.

This clonotype was seen many times. V usage is TRBV28 and J usage is TRBJ1-2, with D possibly matching TRBD1 (6 bases). Germline V gene lookup returns CDR1 MDHEN and CDR2 SYDVKM. The V gene lost 3 bases and the J gene lost 4 bases, with 12 bases spanning the gap. This CDR3 comprises 14 residues. The CDR3 reads CASSFRTVIYGYTF. In DNA, the CDR3 is TGTGCCAGCAGTTTCCGGACAGTAATCTATGGCTACACCTTC.

The gene calls are TRBV29-1 and TRBJ1-2, with D tentatively TRBD1 (6 bases). Germline CDR1 and CDR2: SQVTM and ANQGSEA. The CDR3 consists of 12 residues. V was pared by 7 bases and J by 8 bases, with 17 bases between. In nucleotides, the CDR3 is TGCAGCGCCCTAGGGGCAGGGGACGGCTACACCTTC. Amino acids: CSALGAGDGYTF.

V gene TRBV20-1 combines with J gene TRBJ1-2; tentative D call: TRBD1 (6 bases). This CDR3 has 13 amino acids. V lost 2 bases to trimming and J lost 4 bases, with 11 bases between them. CDR1 and CDR2 from the germline V gene are DFQATT and SNEGSKA (reference sequence). The CDR3, as DNA: TGCAGTGCTAGACAGGGGTTCGGCTATGGCTACACCTTC. Protein product: CSARQGFGYGYTF.

This clonotype was detected many times. The chain couples TRBV10-3 to TRBJ2-7; D may match TRBD1 or TRBD2 (5 bases each). CDR1 and CDR2 from the germline V gene are ENHRY and SYGVKD. This CDR3 has 12 residues. CDR3 loop: CGTPGTTYEQYF. DNA for the CDR3: TGTGGAACCCCAGGGACCACCTACGAGCAGTACTTC.

This clonotype was counted ten times or more. The chain couples TRBV25-1 to TRBJ2-7, with D perhaps being TRBD1 or TRBD2 (5 bases each). CDR3 length equals 14 residues. The V end was cut by 5 bases, the J end by 7 bases, with 18 bases between. Germline-derived CDR1 and CDR2 are MGHDK and SYGVNS. The CDR3 DNA sequence: TGTGCCAGCAGTCCACCTCGGGACGCTGGGGAGCAGTACTTC. Translating gives CASSPPRDAGEQYF.

This clonotype was counted at least ten times. V is TRBV20-1 and J is TRBJ2-5, with unresolved D. Germline loops: CDR1 DFQATT, CDR2 SNEGSKA (reference sequence). The CDR3 loop spans 13 amino acids. The ends were cut back, 3 bases at V and 8 bases at J, with 16 bases in the middle. Here the CDR3 reads CSASFNTPGTQYF. The CDR3 coding sequence is TGCAGTGCTAGTTTCAACACCCCAGGAACCCAGTACTTC.

There are many counts of this clonotype. The gene calls are TRBV28 and TRBJ2-7; D may match TRBD1 or TRBD2 (5 bases each). Germline assignment: CDR1 MDHEN and CDR2 SYDVKM. The germline V and J ends were trimmed by 8 bases and 6 bases, with 8 bases remaining between them. The length of the CDR3 is 10 residues. CDR3 coding DNA: TGTGCCAGCGGGGGATTCGAGCAGTACTTC. Translating gives CASGGFEQYF.

This clonotype was detected many times. The chain has TRBV12-3 or TRBV12-4 and TRBJ1-1; no definite D call. The CDR3 extends over 12 amino acids. V lost 4 bases and J 5 bases, leaving 8 bases between the germline ends. The chain's CDR3 is CASSWKGTEAFF. The CDR3 DNA reads as TGTGCCAGCAGTTGGAAAGGGACTGAAGCTTTCTTT.

As regards this clonotype: An end of the junction differs from the germline gene, which may be a read error. This chain links TRBV29-1 with TRBJ1-1; D is perhaps TRBD1 (6 bases). Germline CDR1 SQVTM, CDR2 ANQGSEA. The CDR3 totals 17 residues. The CDR3 region has the DNA TGCAGCGTTGAAGTACCAATCCGGGACACCGGTTATACTGAAGCTCTCTTT. Its translation is CSVEVPIRDTGYTEALF.

This clonotype was seen more than once but under ten times. The chain recombines TRBV4-1 with TRBJ2-4; no firm D call. CDR3 length: 15 residues. CDR1 and CDR2 from the germline V gene are MGHRA and YSYEKL. V was cut by 1 base and J by 7 bases, with 14 bases left in between. The CDR3 reads CASSQGEAGFNIQYF. The CDR3, as DNA: TGCGCCAGCAGCCAAGGCGAGGCAGGTTTTAACATTCAGTACTTC.

This clonotype was seen a single time. A much more abundant neighbour one base away suggests this may be a read error. This chain joins TRBV27 and TRBJ1-5; D not resolved. V lost 2 bases, J lost 2 bases, and 10 bases lay in between. The CDR3 runs to 15 residues. The germline V gene encodes CDR1 MNHEY and CDR2 SMNVEV (reference sequence). The CDR3 bases are TGTGCCAGCAGTTTAAGGCGGAGGGGCAATCAGCCCCAGCATTTT. It yields the protein CASSLRRRGNQPQHF.